These T cell receptor beta chains were read from a single sample in a study. TCRdb re-called the RT-PCR reads with MiXCR, one entry per CDR3 protein. The table has hundreds of thousands of distinct CDR3 sequences, 11% to 15% seen once; the top ten hold 3.6%. Sequenced sample: memory CD4+ T cells from blood. These receptors all come from a female donor in good health, serving as a healthy control. Each CDR3 is given with its conserved first and last residue. A D gene is named only where the DNA matches it firmly. Size is omitted from some rows. Given values are once, few, many or a class for expanded clones.

size	D	J	V	CDR3	DNA
few	TRBD1	TRBJ1-1	TRBV20-1	CSARARGATSTEAFF	TGCAGTGCTAGAGCCAGGGGGGCGACTAGTACTGAAGCTTTCTTT
many	TRBD2	TRBJ2-3	TRBV27	CATRGLAGLTDTQYF	TGTGCCACACGGGGGCTAGCGGGCCTCACAGATACGCAGTATTTT
once	NA	TRBJ1-4	TRBV7-6	CASSRITEKLFF	TGTGCCAGCAGCCGGATTACTGAAAAACTGTTTTTT
few	NA	TRBJ1-1	TRBV7-8	CASSLPGPGEAFF	TGTGCCAGCAGCTTACCGGGACCCGGTGAAGCTTTCTTT
NA	TRBD1	TRBJ1-6	TRBV6-1	CASSPPGGRSSYNSPLHF	TGTGCCAGCAGCCCACCAGGGGGCCGAAGCTCCTATAATTCACCCCTCCACTTT
many	TRBD2	TRBJ2-5	TRBV29-1	CSARDYLETQYF	TGCAGCGCACGGGACTACTTAGAGACCCAGTACTTC
few	NA	TRBJ2-3	TRBV27	CASSQDQGADTQYF	TGTGCCAGCAGCCAAGACCAGGGAGCAGATACGCAGTATTTT
many	NA	TRBJ2-3	TRBV6-5	CASSKHGQTGTQYF	TGTGCCAGCAGTAAACATGGCCAGACTGGTACGCAGTATTTT
NA	NA	TRBJ2-1	TRBV2	CASTQIRGRGNNEQFF	TGTGCCAGCACCCAGATAAGGGGGAGGGGTAACAATGAGCAGTTCTTC
NA	TRBD2	TRBJ2-3	TRBV11-2	CASSWTSGFSDTQYF	TGTGCCAGCAGCTGGACTAGCGGGTTCTCAGATACGCAGTATTTT
NA	TRBD2	TRBJ2-1	TRBV5-1	CASSSGLAGIYNEQFF	TGCGCCAGCAGCTCGGGACTAGCGGGCATATACAATGAGCAGTTCTTC
many	NA	TRBJ2-1	TRBV7-2	CASSSEYNEQFF	TGTGCCAGCAGCTCCGAGTACAATGAGCAGTTCTTC
NA	TRBD2	TRBJ2-1	TRBV7-2	CASSLIWRERGEQFF	TGTGCCAGCAGCTTAATCTGGCGGGAGAGGGGTGAGCAGTTCTTC
few	NA	TRBJ2-3	TRBV6-1	CASSEDRVNTQYF	TGTGCCAGCAGTGAAGATAGGGTTAATACGCAGTATTTT
NA	TRBD1	TRBJ1-2	TRBV29-1	CSVGGGQGYTF	TGCAGCGTCGGGGGGGGACAGGGCTACACCTTC
many	NA	TRBJ1-4	TRBV7-9	CASSFGQINEKLFF	TGTGCCAGCAGCTTTGGGCAGATTAATGAAAAACTGTTTTTT
many	NA	TRBJ2-2	TRBV5-1	CASSSGAGDTGELFF	TGCGCCAGCAGCTCGGGCGCGGGTGATACCGGGGAGCTGTTTTTT
many	TRBD1	TRBJ1-5	TRBV20-1	CSAEQDRNQPQHF	TGCAGTGCTGAACAGGACAGGAATCAGCCCCAGCATTTT
few	TRBD2	TRBJ2-1	TRBV9	CASSKTGTSFEQFF	TGTGCCAGCAGCAAAACCGGGACTAGCTTTGAGCAGTTCTTC
many	NA	TRBJ2-1	TRBV6-2/TRBV6-3	CAIGTQGRGYNEQFF	TGTGCCATCGGGACCCAGGGAAGGGGCTACAATGAGCAGTTCTTC
NA	TRBD2	TRBJ2-7	TRBV20-1	CSARDPLAGISYEQYF	TGCAGTGCTAGAGATCCCCTAGCGGGTATTTCCTACGAGCAGTACTTC
many	TRBD2	TRBJ2-1	TRBV7-2	CASSIWTSSYNEQFF	TGTGCCAGCAGCATCTGGACTAGCAGCTACAATGAGCAGTTCTTC
NA	TRBD2	TRBJ2-7	TRBV4-1	CASSQDRGLAGGKSGEQYF	TGCGCCAGCAGCCAAGATCGGGGACTAGCGGGAGGGAAGTCAGGCGAGCAGTACTTC